The T cell receptor beta chain described here comes from a study of T cells in Graves' hyperthyroidism and ophthalmopathy. RNA transcripts were the template for amplifying TCR beta CDR3 regions. The study used the HTBI primer set for a first-round RT-PCR of the TCR CDR3. TCRdb ran MiXCR on the multiplex PCR reads and lists one entry per CDR3 protein. The table records about 160,000 distinct CDR3 sequences, 9.4% of them present only once. Preceding any ophthalmopathy symptoms, the blood sample dates from first hyperthyroidism diagnosis. This clonotype has ten or more counts. Deletions cut 4 bases from V and 4 bases from J, with 19 bases between. Germline values: CDR1 SQVTM, CDR2 ANQGSEA. This CDR3 region has 15 residues.

Sequencing used blood. The receptor's source is a woman aged 18 to 35 with Graves' hyperthyroidism that later progressed to Graves' ophthalmopathy. This sequence joins TRBV29-1 and TRBJ2-5; D is possibly TRBD1 (5 bases). Here the CDR3 reads CSVATKGSNGETQYF. CDR3 bases: TGCAGCGTTGCTACTAAGGGGTCTAATGGAGAGACCCAGTACTTC.